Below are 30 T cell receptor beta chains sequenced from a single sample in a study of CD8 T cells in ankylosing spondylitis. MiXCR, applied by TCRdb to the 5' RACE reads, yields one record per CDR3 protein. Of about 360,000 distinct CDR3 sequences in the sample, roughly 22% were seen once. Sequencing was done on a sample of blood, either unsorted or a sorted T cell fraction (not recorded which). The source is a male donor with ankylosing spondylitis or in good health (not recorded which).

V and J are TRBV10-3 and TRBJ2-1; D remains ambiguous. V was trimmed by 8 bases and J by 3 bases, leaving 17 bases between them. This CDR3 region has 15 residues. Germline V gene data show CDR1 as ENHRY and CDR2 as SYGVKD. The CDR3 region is CAIGPGLLCYNEQFF. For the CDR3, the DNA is TGTGCCATCGGCCCCGGGCTCCTCTGCTACAATGAGCAGTTCTTC.

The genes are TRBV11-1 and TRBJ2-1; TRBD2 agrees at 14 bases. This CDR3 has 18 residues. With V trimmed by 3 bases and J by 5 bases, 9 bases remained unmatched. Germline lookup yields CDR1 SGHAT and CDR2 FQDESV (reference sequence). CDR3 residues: CASSFPGLAGGPDNEQFF. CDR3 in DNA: TGTGCCAGCAGCTTCCCCGGACTAGCGGGGGGCCCTGACAATGAGCAGTTCTTC.

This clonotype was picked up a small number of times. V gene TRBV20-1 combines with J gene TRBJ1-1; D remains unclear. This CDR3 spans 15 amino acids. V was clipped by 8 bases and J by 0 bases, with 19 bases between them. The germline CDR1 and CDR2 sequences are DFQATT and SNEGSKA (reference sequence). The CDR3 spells CSSPGLGWMNTEAFF. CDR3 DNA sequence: TGCAGTTCCCCCGGGCTTGGTTGGATGAACACTGAAGCTTTCTTT.

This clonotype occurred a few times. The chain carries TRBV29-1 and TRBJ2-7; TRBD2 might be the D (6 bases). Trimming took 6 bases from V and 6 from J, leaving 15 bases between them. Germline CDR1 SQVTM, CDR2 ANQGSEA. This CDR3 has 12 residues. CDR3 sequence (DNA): TGCAGCGTCCGGGACTCGGCTTTCGAGCAGTACTTC. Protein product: CSVRDSAFEQYF.

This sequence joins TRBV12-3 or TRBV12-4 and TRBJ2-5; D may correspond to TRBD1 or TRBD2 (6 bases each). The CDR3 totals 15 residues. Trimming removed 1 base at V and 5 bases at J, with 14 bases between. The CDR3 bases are TGTGCCAGCAGTTTAGGCAGCCGGGGGCCGGAGACCCAGTACTTC. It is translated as CASSLGSRGPETQYF.

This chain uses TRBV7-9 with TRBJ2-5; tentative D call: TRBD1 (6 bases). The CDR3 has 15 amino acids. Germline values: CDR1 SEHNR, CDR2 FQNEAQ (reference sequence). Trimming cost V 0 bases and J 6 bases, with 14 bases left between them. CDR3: CASSLAQGTMKTQYF. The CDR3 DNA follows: TGTGCCAGCAGCTTAGCGCAGGGGACCATGAAGACCCAGTACTTC.

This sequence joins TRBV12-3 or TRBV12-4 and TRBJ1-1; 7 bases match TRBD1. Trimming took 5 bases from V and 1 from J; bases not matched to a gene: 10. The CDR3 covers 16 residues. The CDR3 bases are TGTGCCAGCAGTCCAGGGGGGGGGACAGAGAACACTGAAGCTTTCTTT. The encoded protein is CASSPGGGTENTEAFF.

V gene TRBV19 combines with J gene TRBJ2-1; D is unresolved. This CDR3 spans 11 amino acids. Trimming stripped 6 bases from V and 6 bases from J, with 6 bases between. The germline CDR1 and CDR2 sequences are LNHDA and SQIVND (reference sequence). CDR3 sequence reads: CASRTINEQFF. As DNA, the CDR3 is TGTGCCAGTAGGACAATCAATGAGCAGTTCTTC.

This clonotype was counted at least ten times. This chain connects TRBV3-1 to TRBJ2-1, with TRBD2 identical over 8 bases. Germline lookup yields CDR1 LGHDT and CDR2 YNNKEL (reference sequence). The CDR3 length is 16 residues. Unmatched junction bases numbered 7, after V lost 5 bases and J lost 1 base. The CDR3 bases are TGTGCCAGCAGCTTGCCTCGGGGGGGTTCCTACAATGAGCAGTTCTTC. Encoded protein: CASSLPRGGSYNEQFF.

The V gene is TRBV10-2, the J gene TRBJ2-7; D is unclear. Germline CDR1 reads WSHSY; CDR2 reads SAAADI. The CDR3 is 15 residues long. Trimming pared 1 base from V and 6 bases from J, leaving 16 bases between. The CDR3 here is CASSELGPAPSEQYF. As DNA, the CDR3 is TGCGCCAGCAGTGAGTTAGGGCCGGCCCCTTCCGAGCAGTACTTC.

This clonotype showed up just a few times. CDR3 nucleotides: TGTGCCAGCAGTTTTAGCCTCGGACGCAACTACGAGCAGTACTTC. This gives the protein CASSFSLGRNYEQYF. The chain is built from TRBV6-5 and TRBJ2-7; D is unclear. Trimming shortened V by 4 bases and J by 3 bases, and 16 bases separated the two germline ends. The CDR3 totals 15 residues. Germline V gene sequence: CDR1 MNHEY, CDR2 SVGAGI.

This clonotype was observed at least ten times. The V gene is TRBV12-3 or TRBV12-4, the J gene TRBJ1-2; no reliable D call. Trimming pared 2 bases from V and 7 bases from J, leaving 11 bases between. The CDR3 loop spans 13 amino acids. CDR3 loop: CASSLPLSGGYTF. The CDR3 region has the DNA TGTGCCAGCAGTTTACCCCTCTCAGGTGGCTACACCTTC.

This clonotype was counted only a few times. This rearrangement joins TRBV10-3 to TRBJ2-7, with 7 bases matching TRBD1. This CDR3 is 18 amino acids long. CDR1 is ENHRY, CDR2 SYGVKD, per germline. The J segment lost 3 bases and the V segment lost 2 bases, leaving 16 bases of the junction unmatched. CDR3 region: CAISELPLGQAGGYEQYF. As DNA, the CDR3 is TGTGCCATCAGTGAGCTCCCTCTTGGACAGGCTGGGGGCTACGAGCAGTACTTC.

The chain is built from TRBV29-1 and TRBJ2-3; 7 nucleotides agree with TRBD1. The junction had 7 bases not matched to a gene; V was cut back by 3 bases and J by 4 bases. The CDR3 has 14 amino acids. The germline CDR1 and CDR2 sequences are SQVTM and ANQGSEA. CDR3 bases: TGCAGCGTTGAGCGAGGGGGCACCGCAGATACGCAGTATTTT. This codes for CSVERGGTADTQYF.

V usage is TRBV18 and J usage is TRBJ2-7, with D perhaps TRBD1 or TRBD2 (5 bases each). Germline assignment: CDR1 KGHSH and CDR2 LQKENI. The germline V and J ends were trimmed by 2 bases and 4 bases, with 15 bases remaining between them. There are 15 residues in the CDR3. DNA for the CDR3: TGTGCCAGCTCACCAAAGCCGGGACGGACATACGAGCAGTACTTC. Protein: CASSPKPGRTYEQYF.

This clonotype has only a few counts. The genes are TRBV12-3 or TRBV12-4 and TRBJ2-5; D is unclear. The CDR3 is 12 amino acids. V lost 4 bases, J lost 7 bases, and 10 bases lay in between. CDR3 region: CASSSPPGTQYF. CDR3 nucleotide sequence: TGTGCCAGCAGTTCCCCCCCTGGGACCCAGTACTTC.

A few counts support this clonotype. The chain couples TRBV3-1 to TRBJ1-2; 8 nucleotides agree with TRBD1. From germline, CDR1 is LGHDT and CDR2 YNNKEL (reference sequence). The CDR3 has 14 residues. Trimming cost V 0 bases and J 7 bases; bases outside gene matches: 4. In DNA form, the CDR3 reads TGTGCCAGCAGCCAAGAATGGACAGGGTTTGGCTACACCTTC. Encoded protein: CASSQEWTGFGYTF. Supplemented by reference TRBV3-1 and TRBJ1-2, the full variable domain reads DTAVSQTPKYLVTQMGNDKSIKCEQNLGHDTMYWYKQDSKKFLKIMFSYNNKELIINETVPNRFSPKSPDKAHLNLHINSLELGDSAVYFCASSQEWTGFGYTFGSGTRLTVV.

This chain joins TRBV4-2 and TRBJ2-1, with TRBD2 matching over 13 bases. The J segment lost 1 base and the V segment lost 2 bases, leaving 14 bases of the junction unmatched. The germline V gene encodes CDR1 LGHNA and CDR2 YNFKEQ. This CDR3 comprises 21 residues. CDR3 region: CASSQSGGGTSGVASYNEQFF. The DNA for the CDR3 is TGTGCCAGCAGCCAATCAGGTGGCGGGACTAGCGGGGTGGCGTCCTACAATGAGCAGTTCTTC.

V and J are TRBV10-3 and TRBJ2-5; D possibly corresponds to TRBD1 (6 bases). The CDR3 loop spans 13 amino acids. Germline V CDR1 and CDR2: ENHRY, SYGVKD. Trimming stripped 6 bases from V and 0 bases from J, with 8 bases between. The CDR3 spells CAISRDNQETQYF. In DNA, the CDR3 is TGTGCCATCAGCCGGGACAACCAAGAGACCCAGTACTTC.

CDR3 sequence: CASSARRDSPTYEQYF. DNA for the CDR3: TGTGCCAGCAGCGCCCGTCGGGACAGCCCCACCTACGAGCAGTACTTC. The chain recombines TRBV9 with TRBJ2-7, with 7 bases matching TRBD1. This CDR3 spans 16 amino acids. CDR1 is SGDLS, CDR2 YYNGEE, per germline. V shed 3 bases, J shed 2 bases, and the junction held 11 bases outside the gene matches.

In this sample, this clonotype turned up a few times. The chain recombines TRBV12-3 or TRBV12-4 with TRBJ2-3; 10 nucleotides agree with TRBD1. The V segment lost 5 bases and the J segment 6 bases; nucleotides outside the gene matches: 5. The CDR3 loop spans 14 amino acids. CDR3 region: CASSPGQGSDTQYF. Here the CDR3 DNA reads TGTGCCAGCAGTCCGGGACAGGGGTCCGATACGCAGTATTTT.

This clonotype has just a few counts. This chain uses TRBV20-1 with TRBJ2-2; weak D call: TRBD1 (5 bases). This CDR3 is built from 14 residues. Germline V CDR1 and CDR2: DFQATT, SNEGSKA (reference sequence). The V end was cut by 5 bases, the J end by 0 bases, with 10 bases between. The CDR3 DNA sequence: TGCAGTGCTCTCAGGGATCCGAACACCGGGGAGCTGTTTTTT. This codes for CSALRDPNTGELFF.

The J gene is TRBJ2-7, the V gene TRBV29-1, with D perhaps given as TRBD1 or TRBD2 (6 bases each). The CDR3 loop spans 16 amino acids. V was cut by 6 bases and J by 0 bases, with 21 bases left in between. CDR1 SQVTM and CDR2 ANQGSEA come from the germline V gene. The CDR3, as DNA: TGCAGCGTACAGTACACCGGGGGCGGATCCTCCTACGAGCAGTACTTC. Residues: CSVQYTGGGSSYEQYF.

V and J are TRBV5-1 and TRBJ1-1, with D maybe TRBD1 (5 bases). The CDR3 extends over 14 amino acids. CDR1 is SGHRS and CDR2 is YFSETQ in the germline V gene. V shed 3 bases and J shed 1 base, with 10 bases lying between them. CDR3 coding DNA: TGCGCCAGCAGCTGGGGGACGGGGAACACTGAAGCTTTCTTT. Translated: CASSWGTGNTEAFF.

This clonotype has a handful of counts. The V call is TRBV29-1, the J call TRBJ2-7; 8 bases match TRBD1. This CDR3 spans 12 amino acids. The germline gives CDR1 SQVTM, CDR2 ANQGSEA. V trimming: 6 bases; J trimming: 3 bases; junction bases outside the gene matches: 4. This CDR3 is CSVYGQGYEQYF. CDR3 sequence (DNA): TGCAGCGTCTACGGACAGGGCTACGAGCAGTACTTC.

This CDR3 is CASSARDSTDTQYF. CDR3 nucleotides: TGCGCCAGCAGTGCGAGGGACAGCACAGATACGCAGTATTTT. This chain joins TRBV10-1 and TRBJ2-3, with D perhaps assigned TRBD1 or TRBD2 (5 bases each). CDR1 is WNHNN and CDR2 is SYGVQD in the germline V gene (reference sequence). CDR3 length: 14 amino acids. V was trimmed by 4 bases and J by 0 bases, leaving 8 bases between them.

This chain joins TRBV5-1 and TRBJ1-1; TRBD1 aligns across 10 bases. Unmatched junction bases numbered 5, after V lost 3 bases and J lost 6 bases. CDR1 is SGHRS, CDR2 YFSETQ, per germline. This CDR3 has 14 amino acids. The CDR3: CASSSGTGAAEAFF. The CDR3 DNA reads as TGCGCCAGCAGCTCCGGGACAGGGGCCGCTGAAGCTTTCTTT.

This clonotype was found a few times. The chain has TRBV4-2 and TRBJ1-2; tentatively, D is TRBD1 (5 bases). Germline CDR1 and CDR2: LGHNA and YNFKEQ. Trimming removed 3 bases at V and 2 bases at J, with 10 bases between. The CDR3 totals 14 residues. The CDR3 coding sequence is TGTGCCAGCAGCCAGCCACAGGTGAACTATGGCTACACCTTC. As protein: CASSQPQVNYGYTF.

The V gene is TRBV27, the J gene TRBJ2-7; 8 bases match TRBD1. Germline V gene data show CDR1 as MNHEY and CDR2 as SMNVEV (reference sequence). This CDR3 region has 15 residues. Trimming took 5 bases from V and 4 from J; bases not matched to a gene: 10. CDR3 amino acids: CASSEQGGLLYEQYF. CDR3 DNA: TGTGCCAGCAGTGAACAGGGGGGCCTCCTTTACGAGCAGTACTTC.

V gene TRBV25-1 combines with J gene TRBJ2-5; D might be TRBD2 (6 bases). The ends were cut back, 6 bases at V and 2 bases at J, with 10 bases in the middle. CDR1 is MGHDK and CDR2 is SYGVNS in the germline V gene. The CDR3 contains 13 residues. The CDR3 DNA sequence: TGTGCCAGCAGAGGTGCGGGACAAGAGACCCAGTACTTC. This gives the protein CASRGAGQETQYF.